The sequence of this T cell receptor beta chain was determined in a study of CD8+CD57+ T cells in acquired aplastic anemia. On this clonotype: No antigen is known for it.

General observations from the study: The study identified about 30 CD8+ CDR3 sequences shared by patients and controls.

CDR3 and TCR beta VDJ profiling relied on a genomic DNA template. One entry per CDR3 protein results from TCRdb running MiXCR on the reads. The table has about 110,000 distinct CDR3 sequences, under 60% seen once. The sequencing sample was made of sorted CD4+, CD8+, or CD8+CD57+ T cells (not recorded which) from PBMCs. This TCR derives from a human donor in good health, serving as a control.

The CDR3 DNA reads TGTGCCAGCAGCTTGCCGAGACAGGCGAAAGAGACCCAGTACTTC. This codes for CASSLPRQAKETQYF. V is TRBV11-2 and J is TRBJ2-5, with D possibly being TRBD1 (6 bases). The CDR3 has 15 amino acids. The V end was cut by 3 bases, the J end by 3 bases, with 14 bases between. Germline CDR1 reads SGHAT; CDR2 reads FQNNGV.